The present entry profiles one T cell receptor beta chain with its context. Its antigen remains unidentified. No base quality information exists; no much larger clone differs at one position. The data derive from a study of human T cells and chemical hapten exposure (dated by TCRdb to the early 2020s). Some background on the complete study: For sensitization, 2% DPC in acetone was applied to a 2 cm by 2 cm area of upper inner arm skin. Throughout the approximately 25-week study period, patients were also given weekly therapeutic DPC doses on the scalp. Patch testing was done on the upper back using Finn chambers containing 0.01% DPC, and results were scored after 6 days according to International Contact Dermatitis Research Group standards. Most of the patients in the cohort were female, and the cohort covered alopecia areata with under or over 50% scalp involvement, alopecia totalis and alopecia universalis. Libraries were combined into a pool for sequencing, and differences in TCR yield between samples came mainly from small differences in library volumes within the pool. The study tracked peripheral blood TCR repertoire changes in vivo during primary and secondary sensitization to the hapten diphenylcyclopropenone (DPC) in alopecia patients. Blood samples were taken from patients before sensitization (week 0) and at 2, 6 and about 24 weeks after DPC sensitization. Around 30 alopecia patients provided blood for TCR sequencing at one to four time points (pre-sensitization, 2, 6 and 24 weeks).

Summary of the overall study and its limitations: Patch test score was positively correlated with the number of PT1 expanded TCRs, with significance at thresholds 8, 16 and 32 but not at 4. DPC sensitization did not change how many TCRs were above 1 in 1000 frequency, and no evidence was found of alterations in global repertoire structure. After repeated subsampling, the strength of the expansion versus patch-test correlation and the threshold at which it became significant changed. Alopecia, a presumed autoimmune disease, was present in all patients, so the immune response of the patients might differ from that of healthy individuals. Expanded TCRs formed significantly more large CDR3 similarity clusters than pre-sensitization or healthy control sets, consistent with antigen-driven responses.

The protocol used for the library was RACE. The sequencing machine was a NextSeq 500. Library preparation attached unique molecular identifiers to individual cDNA molecules for quantitative, reproducible TCR counting. For every blood RNA sample, sequencing covered both the TCR alpha and TCR beta chains. In the source study's methods: The median number of TCRs per sample was roughly 98,000, ranging from about 20,000 to 750,000. The Decombinator software suite was used to annotate the V, J and CDR3 of the TCR reads. For the PS versus PT1 abundance plots, all samples were subsampled to the same number of TCRs (28,000). Expanded TCRs were defined as absent before sensitization and observed at least eight times at the 2-week time point. TCRdb took the public reads, trimmed them with fastp at Q25, ran MiXCR for clone calling and kept in-frame beta chains. Entries are consolidated by CDR3 protein sequence, retaining the most common genes and DNA. The V and J calls reflect TCRdb's pipeline rather than the authors' work. Present in this sample are some 170,000 distinct CDR3 sequences, under 25% of which were seen just once. The ten biggest clones cover approximately 6.7% of the sample.

CDR1 and CDR2, per the germline V gene, are SQVTM and ANQGSEA. The trim is 7 bases for V and 8 bases for J, with a gap of 17 bases between the germline ends. The CDR3 numbers 13 residues from cysteine through phenylalanine. The entry retains the CDR3 DNA only, 39 bases that are in frame from base 1. Taken with the paper, the label for time point translates to: patch test 1, 2 weeks after DPC sensitization. Interpreted using the paper, the treatment or condition label stands for: therapeutic diphenylcyclopropenone sensitization with weekly scalp DPC. At every patch-test visit, the blood draw took place before the patch test was put on. Eligible patients were aged 18 to 70, diagnosed with alopecia, deemed suitable for DPC therapy, and excluded if pregnant. Unfractionated whole blood was collected in Tempus Blood RNA tubes, and total RNA was extracted from that blood.

Material: whole blood, obtained in connection with sensitization to the hapten diphenylcyclopropenone (DPC). The sequence joins TRBV29-1 to TRBJ2-2; TRBD1 could be the D gene, as 6 bases match. This receptor was obtained from a woman between 45 and 60 years old with alopecia areata. Some clones in this sample may be carry-over from other donors' samples. The DNA sequence reads TGCAGCGCCCAACCTCAGGGGTATGGGGAGCTGTTTTTT. It codes for CSAQPQGYGELFF.